Below, 21 T cell receptor beta chains from the same sample are listed, as sequenced in a study of cytomegalovirus exposure and HLA in healthy donors. Primers for the PCR totalled 60 Vbeta and 13 Jbeta. Profiled with immunoSEQ multiplex PCR; TCRdb holds only in-frame clones, not every one. This sample yields 150,000 to 200,000 clones, of which roughly 74% are seen a single time; approximately 10% belongs to the top ten. Sequencing input: PBMCs. All receptors derive from a man younger than 30 in good health and CMV-seropositive.

The V call is TRBV19, the J call TRBJ2-2; 9 bases map to TRBD1. V lost 8 bases, J lost 3 bases, and 4 bases stayed unmatched. This CDR3 comprises 14 residues. The germline CDR1 and CDR2 sequences are LNHDA and SQIVND (reference sequence). CDR3 DNA: TGTGCCAGTCGCCGGGACAGGGACACCGGGGAGCTGTTTTTT. Translation gives CASRRDRDTGELFF.

The chain employs TRBV27 and TRBJ2-3; 9 bases are a match to TRBD2. The CDR3 is 18 amino acids. Germline loops: CDR1 MNHEY, CDR2 SMNVEV (reference sequence). Trimming cost V 6 bases and J 0 bases; bases outside gene matches: 13. As DNA, the CDR3 is TGTGCCAGCAGCCACGGGTTGGGACTAGCAGGAAGCACAGATACGCAGTATTTT. Translating gives CASSHGLGLAGSTDTQYF.

The sample holds one count of this clone. The chain joins TRBV30 to TRBJ2-1; 13 nucleotides align to TRBD2. This CDR3 is built from 15 residues. CDR1 is GTSNPN and CDR2 is SVGIG in the germline V gene (reference sequence). V lost 3 bases, J lost 14 bases, and 13 bases stayed unmatched. The CDR3 coding sequence is TGTGCCTGGAGCAGAGGACTAGCGGGAGTGGACAGGGAGTTCTTC. This encodes CAWSRGLAGVDREFF.

There are a few counts of this clone. The chain couples TRBV6-8 to TRBJ2-7; maybe TRBD1 (6 bases). The CDR3 is 16 amino acids. V lost 6 bases to trimming and J lost 0 bases, with 18 bases between them. Germline loops: CDR1 MNHGY, CDR2 SAAAGT. In DNA form, the CDR3 reads TGTGCCAGCAGGCCGGATGAGGACAGCTACTCCTACGAGCAGTACTTC. It yields the protein CASRPDEDSYSYEQYF.

The rearrangement uses TRBV5-1 and TRBJ2-6; no clear D gene. Trimming removed 5 bases from V and 0 bases from J, with 6 bases in between. This CDR3 has 14 residues. CDR1 and CDR2 (germline): SGHRS, YFSETQ. The CDR3 DNA reads TGCGCCAGCAGTCGAGGCTCTGGGGCCAACGTCCTGACTTTC. This encodes CASSRGSGANVLTF.

The rearrangement uses TRBV6-6 and TRBJ1-4, with D uncertain. The ends were cut back, 10 bases at V and 3 bases at J, with 15 bases in the middle. Germline V lookup: CDR1 MNHNY, CDR2 SVGAGI (reference sequence). The CDR3 runs 14 residues. In DNA, the CDR3 is TGTGCCACCCTCAGCGACGGAGCTAATGAAAAACTGTTTTTT. This sequence encodes CATLSDGANEKLFF.

This chain uses TRBV14 with TRBJ2-2, with TRBD1 identical over 8 bases. This CDR3 is 18 amino acids long. Germline CDR1 is SGHDN and CDR2 is FVKESK. With 1 base clipped from V and 7 bases from J, the junction kept 14 bases outside the gene matches. For the CDR3, the DNA is TGTGCCAGCAGCCAAGCCAGAGGGGCAGGGGGCGTTCACGGGGAGCTGTTTTTT. Its protein product is CASSQARGAGGVHGELFF.

The chain employs TRBV10-3 and TRBJ1-1, with 12 bases aligning to TRBD1. Germline CDR1 reads ENHRY; CDR2 reads SYGVKD. J gave up 1 base and V 2 bases, and 5 bases lay outside the gene matches. The CDR3 has 17 residues. The CDR3 bases are TGTGCCATCAGTGAGATGGGGACAGGGGGCAGGAACACTGAAGCTTTCTTT. This encodes CAISEMGTGGRNTEAFF.

This clone was counted only a few times. The chain is built from TRBV2 and TRBJ2-2; D possibly corresponds to TRBD2 (5 bases). Germline loops: CDR1 SNHLY, CDR2 FYNNEI. V gave up 4 bases and J gave up 7 bases, with 7 bases separating them. This CDR3 has 12 residues. In nucleotides, the CDR3 is TGTGCCAGCAGTGGGACTGGCGGGGAGCTGTTTTTT. It is translated as CASSGTGGELFF.

V gene TRBV7-8 combines with J gene TRBJ2-3, with a possible D match to TRBD2 (6 bases). This CDR3 region has 14 residues. The V and J ends lost 6 bases and 5 bases respectively, with 15 bases between them. Per germline, CDR1 SGHVS and CDR2 FQNEAQ. The CDR3 DNA is TGTGCCAGCAGTCCATGGAGGGCAGGAGATACGCAGTATTTT. It yields the protein CASSPWRAGDTQYF.

The rearrangement links TRBV19 to TRBJ2-1; 12 bases map to TRBD2. The germline gives CDR1 LNHDA, CDR2 SQIVND (reference sequence). The CDR3 sequence is 18 residues long. Trimming took 6 bases from V and 0 from J; bases not matched to a gene: 9. The CDR3 sequence: CASSRGLAGGSSYNEQFF. In nucleotides, the CDR3 is TGTGCCAGTAGCCGGGGACTAGCGGGTGGAAGCTCCTACAATGAGCAGTTCTTC.

CDR3 protein: CASSLRGQGALWGYTF. The CDR3 coding sequence is TGTGCCAGCAGTTTACGGGGACAGGGGGCGCTTTGGGGCTACACCTTC. The genes are TRBV28 and TRBJ1-2, with TRBD1 matching over 12 bases. Germline V gene sequence: CDR1 MDHEN, CDR2 SYDVKM. Trimming at V came to 2 bases and at J to 8 bases, leaving 9 bases not matched to a gene. The CDR3 spans 16 residues.

The V and J genes are TRBV27 and TRBJ2-7; D is possibly TRBD1 (7 bases). Trimming left V 9 bases short and J 0 bases short, with 12 bases between. The CDR3 has 13 amino acids. From germline, CDR1 is MNHEY and CDR2 SMNVEV (reference sequence). The CDR3 DNA sequence: TGTGCCAGTCAGGGGGGAGGCTCCTACGAGCAGTACTTC. Encoded protein: CASQGGGSYEQYF.

The chain uses TRBV6-5 and TRBJ2-5, with D uncertain. Judging by the DNA end, TRBJ2-7 fits better; the J call may be wrong. Germline CDR1 and CDR2: MNHEY and SVGAGI. The length of the CDR3 is 12 residues. The chain's CDR3 is CASSSTSYEQYF. Written as DNA, the CDR3 is TGTGCCAGCAGCTCGACTTCCTACGAGCAGTACTTC.

The chain combines TRBV18 with TRBJ2-5, with TRBD2 identical over 10 bases. The trim removed 3 bases at V and 2 bases at J, leaving 6 bases unmatched. Germline V gene data show CDR1 as KGHSH and CDR2 as LQKENI. This CDR3 is built from 16 residues. The CDR3 sequence: CASSPAGTSVQETQYF. The CDR3 region has the DNA TGTGCCAGCTCACCGGCCGGGACTAGCGTACAAGAGACCCAGTACTTC.

This clone was observed many times. The J gene is TRBJ2-5, the V gene TRBV2; tentatively, D is TRBD2 (6 bases). The germline gives CDR1 SNHLY, CDR2 FYNNEI. There are 15 residues in the CDR3. The ends were cut back, 3 bases at V and 5 bases at J, with 16 bases in the middle. The CDR3 protein is CASSDRSGAGETQYF. In DNA, the CDR3 is TGTGCCAGCAGTGATCGGTCGGGTGCGGGGGAGACCCAGTACTTC.

Only a few counts were recorded for this clone. An end of the junction differs from the germline gene, which may be a read error. Other nucleotide sequences from this sample produce the same CDR3. This chain joins TRBV5-1 and TRBJ1-5; 8 nucleotides line up with TRBD1. Germline values: CDR1 SGHRS, CDR2 YFSETQ. CDR3 length: 15 amino acids. As DNA, the CDR3 is TGCGCCAGCAGCTCGACAGGGGTTGGCAATCAGCCCCAGCACTTT. Translating gives CASSSTGVGNQPQHF.

This clone appeared a few times. The chain links TRBV6-5 to TRBJ2-5; 8 bases fit TRBD1. V lost 6 bases and J lost 11; bases outside the gene matches: 11. The CDR3 contains 13 residues. Looked up from germline, CDR1 is MNHEY and CDR2 is SVGAGI. The CDR3 nucleotides are TGTGCCAGCAGCCGGGACAGGTCATGGGAGCAGTACTTC. Its protein is CASSRDRSWEQYF.

V usage is TRBV29-1 and J usage is TRBJ1-2, with a weak D call TRBD1 (6 bases). Germline CDR1 is SQVTM and CDR2 is ANQGSEA. Trimming shortened V by 7 bases and J by 0 bases, and 21 bases separated the two germline ends. This CDR3 is built from 16 residues. CDR3 loop: CSAPDRGAKSNYGYTF. The CDR3 DNA sequence: TGCAGCGCCCCGGATCGGGGGGCCAAGTCTAACTATGGCTACACCTTC.

J is TRBJ2-7 and V is TRBV27; D gene ambiguous. V gave up 6 bases and J gave up 1 base, with 13 bases separating them. The CDR3 runs to 14 residues. Germline V CDR1 and CDR2: MNHEY, SMNVEV (reference sequence). The CDR3 sequence is CASRPIESSYEQYF. The CDR3 DNA reads TGTGCCAGCAGGCCTATCGAGTCTTCCTACGAGCAGTACTTC.

CDR3 protein: CASGPSGHTEAFF. CDR3 sequence (DNA): TGTGCCAGTGGGCCCAGTGGTCACACTGAAGCTTTCTTT. This chain uses TRBV19 with TRBJ1-1; D gene unclear. The length of the CDR3 is 13 residues. CDR1 is LNHDA, CDR2 SQIVND, per germline (reference sequence). V gave up 8 bases and J gave up 3 bases, with 13 bases separating them.